A selection of T cell receptor beta chains follows, all from one sample in a study of shared clonotypes between healthy human individuals. The data were produced by immunoSEQ multiplex PCR, yet TCRdb's version contains in-frame clones alone and is incomplete. This sample has about 2.1 million clones, with about 93% found just once. The sequenced sample was naive CD8+ T cells from PBMCs. All receptors come from a man aged 18 to 30 in good health. Some clones in this sample may be carry-over from other donors' samples. Both conserved end residues are part of each CDR3. Fields, in order: clone size, CDR3 length, V gene, J gene, D gene, CDR3 DNA, CDR3 protein. The D gene is left open where the match is weak. The size entry is marked missing in some rows and otherwise reads once, few, many or a size class.

abundance: NA
len: 14
v_gene: TRBV28
j_gene: TRBJ1-4
d_gene: NA
CDR3nt: TGTGCCAGCCGACAATTTGGTCGGGATGAAAAACTGTTTTTT
CDR3aa: CASRQFGRDEKLFF

abundance: NA
len: 14
v_gene: TRBV28
j_gene: TRBJ2-3
d_gene: TRBD1
CDR3nt: TGTGCCAGCAGTTTTTCGACAGGGTTGGATACGCAGTATTTT
CDR3aa: CASSFSTGLDTQYF

abundance: NA
len: 13
v_gene: TRBV5-4
j_gene: TRBJ2-1
d_gene: TRBD1
CDR3nt: TGTGCCAGCAGCTTGGTGGCAGGGGGCGACGGGTTCTTC
CDR3aa: CASSLVAGGDGFF

abundance: NA
len: 15
v_gene: TRBV7-3
j_gene: TRBJ2-1
d_gene: TRBD1
CDR3nt: TGTGCCAGCAGCTTTTACCAGGGGGCGCGGGATGAGCAGTTCTTC
CDR3aa: CASSFYQGARDEQFF

abundance: few
len: 15
v_gene: TRBV6-5
j_gene: TRBJ2-6
d_gene: NA
CDR3nt: TGTGCCAGCAGTTACTCGGTCTCTGGGGCCAACGTCCTGACTTTC
CDR3aa: CASSYSVSGANVLTF

abundance: NA
len: 17
v_gene: TRBV5-1
j_gene: TRBJ2-1
d_gene: TRBD2
CDR3nt: TGCGCCAGCAGCACCTTGAGCGGACTAGCCCCTTACAATGAGCAGTTCTTC
CDR3aa: CASSTLSGLAPYNEQFF

abundance: NA
len: 14
v_gene: TRBV4-3
j_gene: TRBJ1-2
d_gene: NA
CDR3nt: TGCGCCAGCAGCCAAGGGAGGGTGGACTATGGCTACACCTTC
CDR3aa: CASSQGRVDYGYTF

abundance: NA
len: 15
v_gene: TRBV7-8
j_gene: TRBJ2-1
d_gene: NA
CDR3nt: TGTGCCAGCAGCCCCCTCGGGGCCTCCTACAATGAGCAGTTCTTC
CDR3aa: CASSPLGASYNEQFF

abundance: NA
len: 18
v_gene: TRBV9
j_gene: TRBJ2-7
d_gene: TRBD1
CDR3nt: TGTGCCAGCAGCCTGGGACAGGGGGTGGCGGGAGACCCCTACGAGCAGTACTTC
CDR3aa: CASSLGQGVAGDPYEQYF

abundance: NA
len: 19
v_gene: TRBV27
j_gene: TRBJ2-5
d_gene: NA
CDR3nt: TGTGCCAGCAGCCGTACCCCCCGGAGCGCGCTATTTACCCAGGAGACCCAGTACTTC
CDR3aa: CASSRTPRSALFTQETQYF

abundance: NA
len: 14
v_gene: TRBV11-2
j_gene: TRBJ2-1
d_gene: NA
CDR3nt: TGTGCCAGCAGCTTAGACGGCGGGGGCGGTGAGCAGTTCTTC
CDR3aa: CASSLDGGGGEQFF

abundance: NA
len: 15
v_gene: TRBV4-3
j_gene: TRBJ2-3
d_gene: NA
CDR3nt: TGCGCCAGCAGCCAAGACCGGGACAGCACAGATACGCAGTATTTT
CDR3aa: CASSQDRDSTDTQYF

abundance: NA
len: 15
v_gene: TRBV10-3
j_gene: TRBJ2-7
d_gene: TRBD1
CDR3nt: TGTGCCATCAGTGAGTTGGACAGGGGTTACTACGAGCAGTACTTC
CDR3aa: CAISELDRGYYEQYF

abundance: NA
len: 14
v_gene: TRBV27
j_gene: TRBJ1-1
d_gene: NA
CDR3nt: TGTGCCAGCAGTAACCAGGGAGGTGGGACTGAAGCTTTCTTT
CDR3aa: CASSNQGGGTEAFF

abundance: NA
len: 14
v_gene: TRBV27
j_gene: TRBJ1-1
d_gene: NA
CDR3nt: TGTGCCAGCAGTTTATCTGCGGGAAACACTGAAGCTTTCTTT
CDR3aa: CASSLSAGNTEAFF

abundance: NA
len: 15
v_gene: TRBV10-3
j_gene: TRBJ2-6
d_gene: NA
CDR3nt: TGTGCCATCAGTGATGAGTCGGCTGGGGCCAACGTCCTGACTTTC
CDR3aa: CAISDESAGANVLTF

abundance: NA
len: 15
v_gene: TRBV15
j_gene: TRBJ2-7
d_gene: TRBD2
CDR3nt: TGTGCCACCGCCCAAGGAGTAGCGGGAGGGTACGAGCAGTACTTC
CDR3aa: CATAQGVAGGYEQYF

abundance: few
len: 12
v_gene: TRBV27
j_gene: TRBJ2-2
d_gene: NA
CDR3nt: TGTGCCAGCAGTCCATACACCGGGGAGCTGTTTTTT
CDR3aa: CASSPYTGELFF

abundance: NA
len: 13
v_gene: TRBV15
j_gene: TRBJ2-2
d_gene: NA
CDR3nt: TGTGCCACCAGCCCCGTCCTGGGCGGGGAGCTGTTTTTT
CDR3aa: CATSPVLGGELFF